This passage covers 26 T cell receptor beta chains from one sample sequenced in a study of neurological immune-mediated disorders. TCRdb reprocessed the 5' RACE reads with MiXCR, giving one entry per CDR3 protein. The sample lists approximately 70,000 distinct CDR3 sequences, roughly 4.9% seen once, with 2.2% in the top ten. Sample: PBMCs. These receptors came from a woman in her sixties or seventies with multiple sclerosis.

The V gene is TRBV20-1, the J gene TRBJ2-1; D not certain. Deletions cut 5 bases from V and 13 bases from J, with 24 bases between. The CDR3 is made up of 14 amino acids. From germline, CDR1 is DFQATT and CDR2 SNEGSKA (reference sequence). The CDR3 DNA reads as TGCAGTGCTCCAAAGTATCGGGCTGACAACGATCAGTTCTTC. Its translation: CSAPKYRADNDQFF.

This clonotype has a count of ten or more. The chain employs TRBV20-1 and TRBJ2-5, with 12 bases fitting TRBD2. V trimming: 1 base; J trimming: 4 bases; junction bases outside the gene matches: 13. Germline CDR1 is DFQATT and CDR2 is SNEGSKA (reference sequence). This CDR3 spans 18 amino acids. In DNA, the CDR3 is TGCAGTGCTAGAGGGGGAACCGCTAGGGGACTAGCGGGAGAGACCCAGTACTTC. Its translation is CSARGGTARGLAGETQYF.

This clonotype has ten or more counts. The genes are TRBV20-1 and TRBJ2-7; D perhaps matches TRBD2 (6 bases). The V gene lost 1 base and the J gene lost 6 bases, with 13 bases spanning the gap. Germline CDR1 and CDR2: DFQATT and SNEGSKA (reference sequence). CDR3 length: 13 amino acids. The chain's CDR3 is CSARVRSGGEQYF. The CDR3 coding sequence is TGCAGTGCTAGAGTGCGGTCCGGGGGCGAGCAGTACTTC.

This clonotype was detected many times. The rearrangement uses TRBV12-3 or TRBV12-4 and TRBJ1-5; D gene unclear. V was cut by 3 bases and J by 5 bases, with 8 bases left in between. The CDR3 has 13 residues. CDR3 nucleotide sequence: TGTGCCAGCAGTTTGAGGGATTATCAGCCCCAGCATTTT. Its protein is CASSLRDYQPQHF.

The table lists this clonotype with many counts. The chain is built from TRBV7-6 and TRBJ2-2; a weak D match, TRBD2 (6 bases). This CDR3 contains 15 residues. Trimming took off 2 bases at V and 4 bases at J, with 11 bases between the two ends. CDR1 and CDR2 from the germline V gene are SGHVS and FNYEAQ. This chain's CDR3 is CASSLPFGGTGELFF. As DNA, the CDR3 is TGTGCCAGCAGCTTACCCTTCGGGGGCACCGGGGAGCTGTTTTTT.

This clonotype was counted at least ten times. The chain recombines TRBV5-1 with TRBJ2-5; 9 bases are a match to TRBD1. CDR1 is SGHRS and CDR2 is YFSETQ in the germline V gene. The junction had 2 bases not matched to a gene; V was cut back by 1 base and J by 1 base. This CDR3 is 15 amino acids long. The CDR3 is CASSLTGGFQETQYF. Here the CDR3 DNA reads TGCGCCAGCAGCTTGACAGGGGGCTTCCAAGAGACCCAGTACTTC.

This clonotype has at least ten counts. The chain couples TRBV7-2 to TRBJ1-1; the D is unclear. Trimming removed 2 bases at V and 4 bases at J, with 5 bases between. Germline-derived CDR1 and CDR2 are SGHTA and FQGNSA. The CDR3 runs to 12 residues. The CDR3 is CASSLFGTEAFF. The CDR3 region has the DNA TGTGCCAGCAGCTTATTCGGCACTGAAGCTTTCTTT.

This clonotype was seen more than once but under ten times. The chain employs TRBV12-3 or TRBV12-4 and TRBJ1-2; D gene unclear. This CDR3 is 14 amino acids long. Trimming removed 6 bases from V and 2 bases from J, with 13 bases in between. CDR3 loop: CASRYGPINYGYTF. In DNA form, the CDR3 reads TGTGCCAGCAGATACGGACCGATAAACTATGGCTACACCTTC.

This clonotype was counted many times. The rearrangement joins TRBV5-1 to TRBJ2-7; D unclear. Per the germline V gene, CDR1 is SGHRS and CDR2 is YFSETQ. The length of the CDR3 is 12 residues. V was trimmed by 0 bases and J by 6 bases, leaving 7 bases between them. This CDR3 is CASSLVGSEQYF. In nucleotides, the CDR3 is TGCGCCAGCAGCTTGGTTGGTTCCGAGCAGTACTTC.

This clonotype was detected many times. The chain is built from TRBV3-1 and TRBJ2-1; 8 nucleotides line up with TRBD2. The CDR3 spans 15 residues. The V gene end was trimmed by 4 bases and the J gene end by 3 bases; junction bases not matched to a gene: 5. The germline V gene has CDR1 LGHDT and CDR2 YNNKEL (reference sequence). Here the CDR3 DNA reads TGTGCCAGCAGCCTCATTAGCGGGGACTACAATGAGCAGTTCTTC. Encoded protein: CASSLISGDYNEQFF.

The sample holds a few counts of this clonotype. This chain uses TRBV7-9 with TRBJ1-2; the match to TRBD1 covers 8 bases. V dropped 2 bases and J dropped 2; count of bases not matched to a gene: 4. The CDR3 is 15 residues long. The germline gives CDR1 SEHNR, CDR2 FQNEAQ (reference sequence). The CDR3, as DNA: TGTGCCAGCAGCTTAACCGGGACAGGAAACTATGGCTACACCTTC. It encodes CASSLTGTGNYGYTF.

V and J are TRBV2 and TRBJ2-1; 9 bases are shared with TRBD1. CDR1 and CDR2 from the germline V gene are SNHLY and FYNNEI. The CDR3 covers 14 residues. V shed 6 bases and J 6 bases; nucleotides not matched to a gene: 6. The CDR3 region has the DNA TGTGCCAGCAGGCCGGGACAGGGTATCAATGAGCAGTTCTTC. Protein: CASRPGQGINEQFF.

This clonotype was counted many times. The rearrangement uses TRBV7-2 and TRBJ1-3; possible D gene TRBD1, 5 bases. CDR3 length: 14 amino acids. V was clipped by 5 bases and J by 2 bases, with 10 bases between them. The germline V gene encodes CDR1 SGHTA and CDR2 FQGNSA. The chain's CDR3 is CASSPMGAGNTIYF. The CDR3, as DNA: TGTGCCAGCAGCCCTATGGGGGCTGGAAACACCATATATTTT.

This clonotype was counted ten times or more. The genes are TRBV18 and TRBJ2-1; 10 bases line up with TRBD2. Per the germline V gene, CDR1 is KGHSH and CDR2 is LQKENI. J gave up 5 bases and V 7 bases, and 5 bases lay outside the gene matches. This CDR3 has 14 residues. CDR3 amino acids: CASCPGLANNEQFF. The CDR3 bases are TGTGCCAGCTGCCCGGGACTAGCGAACAATGAGCAGTTCTTC. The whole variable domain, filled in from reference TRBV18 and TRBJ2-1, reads NAGVMQNPRHLVRRRGQEARLRCSPMKGHSHVYWYRQLPEEGLKFMVYLQKENIIDESGMPKERFSAEFPKEGPSILRIQQVVRGDSAAYFCASCPGLANNEQFFGPGTRLTVL.

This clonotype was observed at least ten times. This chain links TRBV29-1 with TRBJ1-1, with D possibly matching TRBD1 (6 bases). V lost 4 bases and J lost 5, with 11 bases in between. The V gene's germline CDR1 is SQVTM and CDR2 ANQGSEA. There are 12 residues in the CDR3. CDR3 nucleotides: TGCAGCGTTGCCCAGGGGATAACTGAAGCTTTCTTT. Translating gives CSVAQGITEAFF.

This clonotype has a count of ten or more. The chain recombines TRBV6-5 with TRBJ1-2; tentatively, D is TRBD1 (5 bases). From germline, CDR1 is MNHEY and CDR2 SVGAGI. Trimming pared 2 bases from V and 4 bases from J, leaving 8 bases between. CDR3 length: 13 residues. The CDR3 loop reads CASSYERGYGYTF. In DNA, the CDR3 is TGTGCCAGCAGTTACGAAAGGGGCTATGGCTACACCTTC.

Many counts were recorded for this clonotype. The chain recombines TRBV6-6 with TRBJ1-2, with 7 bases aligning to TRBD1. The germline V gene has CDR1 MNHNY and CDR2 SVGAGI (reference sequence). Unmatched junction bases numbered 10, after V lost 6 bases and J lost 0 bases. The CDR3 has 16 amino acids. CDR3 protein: CASSPRQGTANYGYTF. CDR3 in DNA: TGTGCCAGCAGCCCTAGACAGGGAACGGCTAACTATGGCTACACCTTC.

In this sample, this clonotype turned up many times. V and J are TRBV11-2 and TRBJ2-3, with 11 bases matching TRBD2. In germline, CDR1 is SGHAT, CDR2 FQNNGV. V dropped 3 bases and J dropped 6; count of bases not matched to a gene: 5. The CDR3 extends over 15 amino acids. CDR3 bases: TGTGCCAGCAGCTTCACTAGCGGGAGTTCCGATACGCAGTATTTT. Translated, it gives CASSFTSGSSDTQYF.

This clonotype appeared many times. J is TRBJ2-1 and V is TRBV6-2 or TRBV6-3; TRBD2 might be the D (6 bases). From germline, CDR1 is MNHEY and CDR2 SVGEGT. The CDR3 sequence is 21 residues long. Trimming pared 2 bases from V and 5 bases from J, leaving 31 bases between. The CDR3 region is CASSYSTSLQQAVRFHNEQFF. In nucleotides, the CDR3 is TGTGCCAGCAGTTACAGCACTAGCTTGCAGCAGGCCGTCAGGTTCCACAATGAGCAGTTCTTC.

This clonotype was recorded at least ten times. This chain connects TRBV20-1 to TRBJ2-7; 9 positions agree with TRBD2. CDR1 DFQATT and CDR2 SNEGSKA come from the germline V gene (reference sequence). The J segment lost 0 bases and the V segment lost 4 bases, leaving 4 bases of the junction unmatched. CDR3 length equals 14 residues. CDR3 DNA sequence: TGCAGTGCTAATCGACTAGCGGACTCCTACGAGCAGTACTTC. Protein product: CSANRLADSYEQYF.

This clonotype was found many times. The CDR3 bases are TGTGCCACCAGCAGAGGAGGAGCCAGGGGAGGGCCCTACAATGAGCAGTTCTTC. It is translated as CATSRGGARGGPYNEQFF. This rearrangement joins TRBV15 to TRBJ2-1; maybe TRBD2 (7 bases). CDR3 length: 18 amino acids. V lost 1 base and J lost 2, with 18 bases in between. Per germline, CDR1 LNHNV and CDR2 YYDKDF (reference sequence).

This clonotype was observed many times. The CDR3 loop is CASSLRGYSYEQYF. The CDR3 region has the DNA TGTGCCAGCAGCTTGCGGGGTTACTCCTACGAGCAGTACTTC. The rearrangement uses TRBV5-6 and TRBJ2-7; D perhaps matches TRBD2 (5 bases). The length of the CDR3 is 14 residues. In germline, CDR1 is SGHDT, CDR2 YYEEEE. The V gene lost 1 base and the J gene lost 0 bases, with 8 bases spanning the gap.

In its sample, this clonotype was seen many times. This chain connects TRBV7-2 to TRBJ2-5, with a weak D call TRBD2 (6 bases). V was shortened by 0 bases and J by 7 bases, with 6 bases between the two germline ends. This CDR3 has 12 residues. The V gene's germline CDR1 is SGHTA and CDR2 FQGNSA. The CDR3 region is CASSLAGGTQYF. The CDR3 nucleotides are TGTGCCAGCAGCTTAGCGGGGGGGACCCAGTACTTC.

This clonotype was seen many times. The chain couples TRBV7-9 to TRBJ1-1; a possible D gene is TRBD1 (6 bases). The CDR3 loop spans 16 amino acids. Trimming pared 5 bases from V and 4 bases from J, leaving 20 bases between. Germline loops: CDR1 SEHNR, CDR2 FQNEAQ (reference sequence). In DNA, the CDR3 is TGTGCCAGCAGCCCCCGACAGGAGAGGTGGACCACTGAAGCTTTCTTT. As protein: CASSPRQERWTTEAFF.

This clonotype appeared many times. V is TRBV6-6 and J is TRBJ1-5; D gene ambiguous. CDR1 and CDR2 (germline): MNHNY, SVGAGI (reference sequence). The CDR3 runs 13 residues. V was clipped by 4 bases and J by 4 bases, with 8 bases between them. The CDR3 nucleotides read TGTGCCAGCAGTTCTATAGGGAATCAGCCCCAGCATTTT. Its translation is CASSSIGNQPQHF.

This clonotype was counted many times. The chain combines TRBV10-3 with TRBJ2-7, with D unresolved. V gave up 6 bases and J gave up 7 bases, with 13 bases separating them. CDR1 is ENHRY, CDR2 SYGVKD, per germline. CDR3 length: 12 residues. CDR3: CAISETPREQYF. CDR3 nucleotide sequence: TGTGCCATCAGCGAAACCCCCAGGGAGCAGTACTTC.